Shown below are 28 T cell receptor beta chains from a single sample sequenced in a study of cytomegalovirus exposure and HLA in healthy donors. In the PCR, 60 Vbeta and 13 Jbeta primers were used. Repertoires were generated with immunoSEQ multiplex PCR, while TCRdb's copy carries only in-frame clones and drops some. In total, the table holds about 54,000 clones. The sequencing sample was made of PBMCs. These receptor sequences come from a woman between 40 and 50 years old in good health and CMV-seronegative.

The CDR3 DNA is TGTGCCAGCTCACCAGCAGGGTCCGGGGAGCTGTTTTTT. It translates to CASSPAGSGELFF. V and J are TRBV18 and TRBJ2-2, with D possibly TRBD1 on 5 matching bases. V was trimmed by 2 bases and J by 6 bases, leaving 7 bases between them. CDR3 length: 13 amino acids. The germline gives CDR1 KGHSH, CDR2 LQKENI.

J is TRBJ1-2 and V is TRBV5-4, with D perhaps matching TRBD1 (5 bases). V lost 3 bases, J lost 6 bases, and 15 bases lay in between. The V gene's germline CDR1 is SGHNT and CDR2 YYREEE (reference sequence). CDR3 size: 14 residues. DNA for the CDR3: TGTGCCAGCAGCTCAGCGTCGGGGGGAAATGGCTACACCTTC. Amino acids: CASSSASGGNGYTF.

V usage is TRBV19 and J usage is TRBJ2-2; weak D call: TRBD1 (5 bases). The CDR3 runs to 15 residues. Trimming pared 2 bases from V and 7 bases from J, leaving 14 bases between. CDR1 and CDR2 from the germline V gene are LNHDA and SQIVND (reference sequence). DNA for the CDR3: TGTGCCAGTAGTATACTACAGGCCACTATCGGGGAGCTGTTTTTT. This gives the protein CASSILQATIGELFF.

The V and J genes are TRBV7-8 and TRBJ1-1, with a possible D match to TRBD1 (6 bases). CDR1 is SGHVS and CDR2 is FQNEAQ in the germline V gene. The CDR3 is made up of 14 amino acids. V dropped 5 bases and J dropped 0 bases, with 10 bases sitting between them. In DNA form, the CDR3 reads TGTGCCAGCAGCCGACAGGTAATGAACACTGAAGCTTTCTTT. Its translation: CASSRQVMNTEAFF.

The chain combines TRBV7-2 with TRBJ2-7, with TRBD2 matching 9 bases. V was clipped by 5 bases and J by 3 bases; unmatched bases: 8. The CDR3 extends over 15 amino acids. CDR1 and CDR2 (germline): SGHTA, FQGNSA. The CDR3 loop is CASSLVAGVLYEQYF. CDR3 sequence (DNA): TGTGCCAGCAGCCTAGTAGCGGGGGTTCTCTACGAGCAGTACTTC.

CDR3 bases: TGTGCCAGCAGTTCTACCTGGACAGGGACCTACGAGCAGTACTTC. This gives the protein CASSSTWTGTYEQYF. This sequence joins TRBV6-6 and TRBJ2-7, with TRBD1 matching 8 bases. The CDR3 sequence is 15 residues long. J was trimmed by 2 bases and V by 4 bases; bases with no gene match: 7. The germline V gene encodes CDR1 MNHNY and CDR2 SVGAGI (reference sequence).

The rearrangement uses TRBV6-5 and TRBJ1-1; a possible D gene is TRBD1 (5 bases). CDR1 is MNHEY and CDR2 is SVGAGI in the germline V gene. The CDR3 runs to 16 residues. V gave up 2 bases and J gave up 4 bases, with 17 bases separating them. In nucleotides, the CDR3 is TGTGCCAGCAGTTACGACCCGGAAGCCGGGGGCACTGAAGCTTTCTTT. The encoded protein is CASSYDPEAGGTEAFF.

The J gene is TRBJ2-3, the V gene TRBV27; 12 bases are a match to TRBD2. V shed 7 bases and J 3 bases; nucleotides not matched to a gene: 5. Germline lookup yields CDR1 MNHEY and CDR2 SMNVEV (reference sequence). The CDR3 length is 15 residues. The CDR3 spells CASTTTSGRTDTQYF. Written as DNA, the CDR3 is TGTGCCAGCACCACGACTAGCGGGAGAACAGATACGCAGTATTTT.

The chain recombines TRBV7-3 with TRBJ2-2; D possibly corresponds to TRBD2 (7 bases). The V end was cut by 5 bases, the J end by 5 bases, with 12 bases between. This CDR3 region has 14 residues. The germline V gene has CDR1 SGHTA and CDR2 FQGTGA. The CDR3 here is CASSQRGGTGELFF. The CDR3 region has the DNA TGTGCCAGCAGCCAAAGGGGGGGAACCGGGGAGCTGTTTTTT.

The J gene is TRBJ2-3, the V gene TRBV11-2, with a weak D call TRBD1 (6 bases). With 5 bases removed from V and 0 bases from J, the gap between germline ends came to 9 bases. The CDR3 totals 14 residues. Looked up from germline, CDR1 is SGHAT and CDR2 is FQNNGV. The DNA for the CDR3 is TGTGCCAGCAGCCCCAGGGGCAGCACAGATACGCAGTATTTT. Amino acid sequence: CASSPRGSTDTQYF.

V usage is TRBV19 and J usage is TRBJ1-2; D may be TRBD1 (5 bases). CDR3 length: 13 amino acids. Germline V gives CDR1 LNHDA, CDR2 SQIVND (reference sequence). V lost 5 bases and J lost 5, with 12 bases in between. This CDR3 reads CASSPGQGYGYTF. The CDR3 DNA sequence: TGTGCCAGTAGTCCCGGACAAGGGTATGGCTACACCTTC.

J is TRBJ2-5 and V is TRBV4-2; D might be TRBD2 (5 bases). V gave up 1 base and J gave up 5 bases, with 17 bases separating them. The CDR3 spans 16 residues. Germline assignment: CDR1 LGHNA and CDR2 YNFKEQ. The chain's CDR3 is CASSQVGEFGVETQYF. DNA of the CDR3: TGTGCCAGCAGCCAAGTGGGCGAGTTCGGGGTGGAGACCCAGTACTTC.

This chain uses TRBV7-9 with TRBJ2-1, with D tentatively TRBD2 (6 bases). V dropped 6 bases and J dropped 0 bases, with 9 bases sitting between them. The CDR3 is made up of 14 amino acids. Looked up from germline, CDR1 is SEHNR and CDR2 is FQNEAQ (reference sequence). The CDR3 sequence: CASRAGSSYNEQFF. CDR3 nucleotide sequence: TGTGCCAGCAGAGCGGGTAGCTCCTACAATGAGCAGTTCTTC.

This chain uses TRBV29-1 with TRBJ1-2, with D perhaps matching TRBD1 (6 bases). CDR1 and CDR2 (germline): SQVTM, ANQGSEA. The CDR3 contains 12 residues. V was clipped by 6 bases and J by 5 bases, with 13 bases between them. The CDR3 region has the DNA TGCAGCGTAACAGGGAGTGCTTATGGCTACACCTTC. Its translation is CSVTGSAYGYTF.

V gene TRBV4-1 combines with J gene TRBJ1-1; a weak D match, TRBD1 (6 bases). Germline values: CDR1 MGHRA, CDR2 YSYEKL. The CDR3 length is 16 residues. Trimming cost V 1 base and J 0 bases, with 12 bases left between them. CDR3 DNA: TGCGCCAGCAGCCAAGGGTCAGGGGCGATGAACACTGAAGCTTTCTTT. Its protein product is CASSQGSGAMNTEAFF.

This chain links TRBV13 with TRBJ2-6, with a tentative D call TRBD1 (5 bases). The germline V gene has CDR1 PRHDT and CDR2 FYEKMQ (reference sequence). The CDR3 sequence is 17 residues long. With 5 bases removed from V and 2 bases from J, the gap between germline ends came to 16 bases. The chain's CDR3 is CASSLLAGSPGANVLTF. The DNA for the CDR3 is TGTGCCAGCAGCCTACTCGCAGGGTCTCCTGGGGCCAACGTCCTGACTTTC. Looking up the rest from reference TRBV13 and TRBJ2-6 gives the full variable domain: AAGVIQSPRHLIKEKRETATLKCYPIPRHDTVYWYQQGPGQDPQFLISFYEKMQSDKGSIPDRFSAQQFSDYHSELNMSSLELGDSALYFCASSLLAGSPGANVLTFGAGSRLTVL.

The chain joins TRBV7-2 to TRBJ2-7; 10 positions agree with TRBD2. Trimming at V came to 0 bases and at J to 2 bases, leaving 4 bases not matched to a gene. The CDR3 spans 16 residues. CDR1 and CDR2 (germline): SGHTA, FQGNSA. The CDR3 region is CASSLAASGSAYEQYF. CDR3 sequence (DNA): TGTGCCAGCAGCTTAGCGGCTAGCGGGAGCGCCTACGAGCAGTACTTC.

The chain joins TRBV4-2 to TRBJ2-5; the match to TRBD2 covers 7 bases. The CDR3 spans 14 residues. CDR1 and CDR2 from the germline V gene are LGHNA and YNFKEQ. V trimming: 1 base; J trimming: 5 bases; junction bases outside the gene matches: 4. CDR3 bases: TGTGCCAGCAGCCAAGGGTCCGGGGGGGAGACCCAGTACTTC. It yields the protein CASSQGSGGETQYF.

The rearrangement links TRBV5-6 to TRBJ2-5, with D perhaps matching TRBD1 (5 bases). This CDR3 spans 14 amino acids. The germline V gene has CDR1 SGHDT and CDR2 YYEEEE. The germline V and J ends were trimmed by 1 base and 3 bases, with 10 bases remaining between them. CDR3 in amino acids: CASSLIPREETQYF. Here the CDR3 DNA reads TGTGCCAGCAGCTTGATCCCCAGGGAAGAGACCCAGTACTTC. Complete variable domain (other parts from reference TRBV5-6 and TRBJ2-5): DAGVTQSPTHLIKTRGQQVTLRCSPKSGHDTVSWYQQALGQGPQFIFQYYEEEERQRGNFPDRFSGHQFPNYSSELNVNALLLGDSALYLCASSLIPREETQYFGPGTRLLVL.

V gene TRBV6-6 combines with J gene TRBJ2-7; D may be TRBD2 (6 bases). The V and J ends lost 2 bases and 7 bases respectively, with 18 bases between them. Germline loops: CDR1 MNHNY, CDR2 SVGAGI (reference sequence). The CDR3 spans 15 residues. The CDR3 nucleotides read TGTGCCAGCAGTTACCCCGGGGGAAGGCTAGGGGAGCAGTACTTC. This gives the protein CASSYPGGRLGEQYF.

The J gene is TRBJ1-6, the V gene TRBV6-5, with D hard to call. Trimming pared 5 bases from V and 9 bases from J, leaving 11 bases between. The CDR3 spans 13 residues. Germline assignment: CDR1 MNHEY and CDR2 SVGAGI. CDR3 sequence (DNA): TGTGCCAGCAGTGAGTTGACTCGTTCACCCCTCCACTTT. This translates into CASSELTRSPLHF.

V is TRBV28 and J is TRBJ2-7, with D perhaps TRBD1 (5 bases). The V and J ends lost 5 bases and 6 bases respectively, with 14 bases between them. The CDR3 spans 13 residues. The germline V gene encodes CDR1 MDHEN and CDR2 SYDVKM. The CDR3: CASSELVQGEQYF. The CDR3 DNA sequence: TGTGCCAGCAGTGAGCTCGTCCAGGGCGAGCAGTACTTC. The full variable domain, rest sourced from reference TRBV28 and TRBJ2-7, is DVKVTQSSRYLVKRTGEKVFLECVQDMDHENMFWYRQDPGLGLRLIYFSYDVKMKEKGDIPEGYSVSREKKERFSLILESASTNQTSMYLCASSELVQGEQYFGPGTRLTVT.

The V gene is TRBV9, the J gene TRBJ2-7, with 12 bases that match TRBD2. This CDR3 has 16 residues. The germline gives CDR1 SGDLS, CDR2 YYNGEE. V dropped 4 bases and J dropped 2; count of bases not matched to a gene: 7. The CDR3 loop reads CASSPTLAGGAYEQYF. The CDR3 nucleotides are TGTGCCAGCAGCCCCACACTAGCGGGAGGCGCCTACGAGCAGTACTTC.

V is TRBV2 and J is TRBJ1-4; D gene unclear. The CDR3 is made up of 12 amino acids. Trimming removed 7 bases from V and 3 bases from J, with 6 bases in between. The germline CDR1 and CDR2 sequences are SNHLY and FYNNEI. CDR3 residues: CASKRSNEKLFF. The CDR3 region has the DNA TGTGCCAGCAAGAGGTCTAATGAAAAACTGTTTTTT.

This chain connects TRBV5-1 to TRBJ1-2; a weak D match, TRBD1 (5 bases). V lost 4 bases to trimming and J lost 5 bases, with 15 bases between them. Germline loops: CDR1 SGHRS, CDR2 YFSETQ. This CDR3 is 14 amino acids long. CDR3 sequence: CASSLLEDTYGYTF. The CDR3 DNA sequence: TGCGCCAGCAGCCTCCTCGAGGACACGTATGGCTACACCTTC.

The J gene is TRBJ2-3, the V gene TRBV5-1; tentatively, D is TRBD1 (6 bases). V dropped 2 bases and J dropped 5 bases, with 24 bases sitting between them. The CDR3 is 18 residues long. Per germline, CDR1 SGHRS and CDR2 YFSETQ. The CDR3 coding sequence is TGCGCCAGCAGCTTTGGACGTAAACTAGGAGCCAGGGGAGATACGCAGTATTTT. This translates into CASSFGRKLGARGDTQYF.

This chain connects TRBV9 to TRBJ2-3; 8 bases line up with TRBD2. In germline, CDR1 is SGDLS, CDR2 YYNGEE. J gave up 0 bases and V 0 bases, and 9 bases lay outside the gene matches. This CDR3 has 18 residues. The CDR3 bases are TGTGCCAGCAGCGTAGGTACTAGCGGCCACCTAAGCACAGATACGCAGTATTTT. As protein: CASSVGTSGHLSTDTQYF. The variable domain in full, with the rest retrieved from reference TRBV9 and TRBJ2-3, is DSGVTQTPKHLITATGQRVTLRCSPRSGDLSVYWYQQSLDQGLQFLIQYYNGEERAKGNILERFSAQQFPDLHSELNLSSLELGDSALYFCASSVGTSGHLSTDTQYFGPGTRLTVL.

The chain carries TRBV6-5 and TRBJ2-3, with D perhaps TRBD2 (6 bases). This CDR3 has 14 residues. V lost 5 bases and J lost 2, with 11 bases in between. Germline CDR1 MNHEY, CDR2 SVGAGI. The CDR3 bases are TGTGCCAGCAGTCCCGGGACTTTCACAGATACGCAGTATTTT. Protein sequence: CASSPGTFTDTQYF.